The 16 T cell receptor beta chains presented below share a single source sample, sequenced in a study of pediatric ulcerative colitis. Only in-frame clones appear in the TCRdb table, and some are missing; sequencing was by immunoSEQ multiplex PCR. The top ten clones hold around 4.5% of a sample with tens of thousands of clones, 82% of them seen once. Material for sequencing was blood. Receptors originate from a boy between 10 and 17 years old with severe ulcerative colitis.

V and J are TRBV5-1 and TRBJ2-1; 9 positions agree with TRBD2. There are 15 residues in the CDR3. Germline CDR1 SGHRS, CDR2 YFSETQ. J lost 1 base, V lost 5 bases, and 4 bases had no gene match. The CDR3 reads CASRRTSVSYNEQFF. The CDR3 coding sequence is TGCGCCAGCAGACGGACTAGCGTGTCCTACAATGAGCAGTTCTTC.

This clone has only a few counts. This chain connects TRBV30 to TRBJ1-1; D unresolved. Per germline, CDR1 GTSNPN and CDR2 SVGIG (reference sequence). The CDR3 runs 13 residues. V was pared by 0 bases and J by 4 bases, with 9 bases between. CDR3 coding DNA: TGTGCCTGGAGTGTATGGATAGCCACTGAAGCTTTCTTT. This sequence encodes CAWSVWIATEAFF.

The chain links TRBV11-2 to TRBJ1-2; the D is unclear. Trimming took 4 bases from V and 6 from J, leaving 12 bases between them. CDR3 length: 13 residues. CDR1 and CDR2 from the germline V gene are SGHAT and FQNNGV. The CDR3 sequence: CASSSDLSHGYTF. The CDR3 DNA reads TGTGCCAGCAGCTCGGACCTTTCGCATGGCTACACCTTC.

The J gene is TRBJ1-1, the V gene TRBV4-1; 7 bases are a match to TRBD1. Germline-derived CDR1 and CDR2 are MGHRA and YSYEKL. J lost 1 base, V lost 6 bases, and 11 bases had no gene match. This CDR3 has 16 amino acids. The CDR3 sequence is CASRGGTVIPNTEAFF. CDR3 in DNA: TGCGCCAGCAGGGGTGGGACAGTAATCCCGAACACTGAAGCTTTCTTT.

The J gene is TRBJ1-3, the V gene TRBV11-2; tentatively, D is TRBD1 (5 bases). Trimming took 5 bases from V and 1 from J, leaving 15 bases between them. The CDR3 loop spans 16 amino acids. Looked up from germline, CDR1 is SGHAT and CDR2 is FQNNGV. CDR3 sequence reads: CASSPGRGRSGNTIYF. The DNA for the CDR3 is TGTGCCAGCAGCCCCGGACGGGGGAGGTCTGGAAACACCATATATTTT.

The chain links TRBV19 to TRBJ1-1; D gene unclear. The CDR3 loop spans 13 amino acids. Germline lookup yields CDR1 LNHDA and CDR2 SQIVND (reference sequence). Trimming shortened V by 5 bases and J by 5 bases, and 12 bases separated the two germline ends. CDR3: CASSFPTGTEAFF. In DNA, the CDR3 is TGTGCCAGTAGTTTTCCGACGGGGACTGAAGCTTTCTTT.

This clone was detected once. The CDR3 loop is CASSWDTAINSPLHF. The CDR3 coding sequence is TGTGCCAGCAGTTGGGACACAGCCATCAATTCACCCCTCCACTTT. The genes are TRBV6-6 and TRBJ1-6; D is possibly TRBD1 (6 bases). V was clipped by 4 bases and J by 7 bases, with 14 bases between them. There are 15 residues in the CDR3. Germline-derived CDR1 and CDR2 are MNHNY and SVGAGI (reference sequence).

The chain carries TRBV4-3 and TRBJ2-5, with D unclear. V lost 0 bases and J 2 bases, leaving 7 bases between the germline ends. The CDR3 totals 14 residues. Germline V gene sequence: CDR1 LGHNA, CDR2 YSLEER. This chain's CDR3 is CASSQEAGQETQYF. CDR3 in DNA: TGCGCCAGCAGCCAAGAGGCAGGACAAGAGACCCAGTACTTC.

The rearrangement joins TRBV9 to TRBJ2-7; D is ambiguous. V lost 3 bases, J lost 6 bases, and 13 bases lay in between. CDR1 and CDR2 from the germline V gene are SGDLS and YYNGEE. CDR3 length: 13 residues. CDR3 DNA: TGTGCCAGCAGCGCGACCTCTAGTAGCGAGCAGTACTTC. Its translation: CASSATSSSEQYF.

The rearrangement joins TRBV5-5 to TRBJ1-5; no clear D gene. The CDR3 covers 15 residues. In germline, CDR1 is SGHKS, CDR2 YYEKEE (reference sequence). Deletions cut 4 bases from V and 2 bases from J, with 13 bases between. CDR3 DNA: TGTGCCAGCAGCCCTAAACTGGGCCGCAATCAGCCCCAGCATTTT. Translating it yields CASSPKLGRNQPQHF. Based on the CDR3 plus reference TRBV5-5 and TRBJ1-5, the full variable domain is DAGVTQSPTHLIKTRGQQVTLRCSPISGHKSVSWYQQVLGQGPQFIFQYYEKEERGRGNFPDRFSARQFPNYSSELNVNALLLGDSALYLCASSPKLGRNQPQHFGDGTRLSIL.

V usage is TRBV7-9 and J usage is TRBJ2-3; unclear D gene. CDR1 and CDR2 (germline): SEHNR, FQNEAQ (reference sequence). The CDR3 spans 13 residues. The V end lost 5 bases, the J end lost 0 bases, and 6 bases lay between the germline ends. CDR3 DNA sequence: TGTGCCAGCAGCCGAACTAGCACAGATACGCAGTATTTT. Its protein product is CASSRTSTDTQYF. The full variable domain, completed using reference TRBV7-9 and TRBJ2-3, is DTGVSQNPRHKITKRGQNVTFRCDPISEHNRLYWYRQTLGQGPEFLTYFQNEAQLEKSRLLSDRFSAERPKGSFSTLEIQRTEQGDSAMYLCASSRTSTDTQYFGPGTRLTVL.

The chain has TRBV10-3 and TRBJ2-1; D remains ambiguous. This CDR3 has 14 residues. Trimming stripped 0 bases from V and 3 bases from J, with 6 bases between. Looked up from germline, CDR1 is ENHRY and CDR2 is SYGVKD. The CDR3 bases are TGTGCCATCAGTGAGTCTAACAGCTACAATGAGCAGTTCTTC. This codes for CAISESNSYNEQFF.

Turning to this clone: The junction departs from the called germline gene at one end, perhaps through a read error. V is TRBV5-1 and J is TRBJ1-1; no firm D call. Germline CDR1 is SGHRS and CDR2 is YFSETQ. CDR3 length equals 13 residues. Here the CDR3 reads CASNLVGNTEAFF. The CDR3 nucleotides are TGCGCCAGCAACTTGGTCGGAAACACTGAAGCTTTCTTT. Variable domain in full (rest from reference TRBV5-1 and TRBJ1-1): KAGVTQTPRYLIKTRGQQVTLSCSPISGHRSVSWYQQTPGQGLQFLFEYFSETQRNKGNFPGRFSGRQFSNSRSEMNVSTLELGDSALYLCASNLVGNTEAFFGQGTRLTVV.

The chain combines TRBV6-1 with TRBJ2-3, with D perhaps being TRBD1 or TRBD2 (5 bases each). V lost 6 bases and J 6 bases, leaving 16 bases between the germline ends. There are 14 residues in the CDR3. Per the germline V gene, CDR1 is MNHNS and CDR2 is SASEGT. The CDR3 is CASRRDQPPDTQYF. Written as DNA, the CDR3 is TGTGCCAGCAGAAGGGACCAACCCCCGGATACGCAGTATTTT.

V gene TRBV6-6 combines with J gene TRBJ2-1; D not resolved. Germline lookup yields CDR1 MNHNY and CDR2 SVGAGI (reference sequence). The CDR3 consists of 13 residues. V lost 8 bases to trimming and J lost 0 bases, with 8 bases between them. DNA of the CDR3: TGTGCCAGCTCCTACTCCTCCTACAATGAGCAGTTCTTC. Its protein is CASSYSSYNEQFF.

This chain links TRBV18 with TRBJ2-5, with no clear D. The germline gives CDR1 KGHSH, CDR2 LQKENI. The CDR3 is made up of 12 amino acids. With 8 bases removed from V and 3 bases from J, the gap between germline ends came to 10 bases. The CDR3 is CASKGREETQYF. CDR3 in DNA: TGTGCCAGCAAGGGTAGGGAAGAGACCCAGTACTTC.